Listed here is a single T cell receptor (beta chain). TCRdb keeps only in-frame clones here, not all; method: immunoSEQ multiplex PCR. The sample has approximately 51,000 clones; 80% to 95% are singletons. This entry belongs to a study of T cell changes during pregnancy in multiple sclerosis. Trimming stripped 6 bases from V and 7 bases from J, with 18 bases between. This CDR3 is built from 14 residues. Germline V gene sequence: CDR1 MDHEN, CDR2 SYDVKM. This clonotype was obtained from a female donor with multiple sclerosis, enrolled in a pregnancy study. This chain connects TRBV28 to TRBJ1-2; D might be TRBD1 (6 bases). The sample in question was CD4+ T cells from peripheral blood mononuclear cells, obtained after pregnancy. CDR3 loop: CASSVPTGRGGYTF. The CDR3 coding sequence is TGTGCCAGCAGCGTGCCCACAGGGCGCGGTGGCTACACCTTC.